The rows below give T cell receptor beta chains drawn from one sample of a study of cytomegalovirus exposure and HLA in healthy donors. The method was immunoSEQ multiplex PCR; TCRdb's version includes in-frame clones alone and lacks a portion of them. The sample holds about 160,000 clones, around three quarters seen once. What was sequenced was PBMCs. The receptor source for this set is a man in his forties in good health and CMV-seronegative. Both conserved end residues are part of each CDR3. D genes are given only for firm matches. Part of the rows lack a size; the others show once, few, many or a class for expanded clones.

TRBD2	-	TRBV28	TRBJ2-7	CASSPSWTSGTGEQYF	TGTGCCAGCAGTCCCTCTTGGACTAGCGGGACGGGCGAGCAGTACTTC
-	-	TRBV5-1	TRBJ2-3	CASSPLATRDTQYF	TGCGCCAGCAGCCCCCTAGCCACACGAGATACGCAGTATTTT
TRBD1	-	TRBV6-6	TRBJ2-1	CASSRPGQGHYNEQFF	TGTGCCAGCAGCCGACCGGGACAGGGGCATTACAATGAGCAGTTCTTC
-	-	TRBV5-8	TRBJ1-1	CASSQRFNTEAFF	TGTGCCAGCTCCCAGCGTTTTAACACTGAAGCTTTCTTT
-	-	TRBV7-9	TRBJ2-2	CSSSSGPGELFF	TGTTCCAGCAGTTCGGGTCCCGGGGAGCTGTTTTTT
TRBD2	-	TRBV11-2	TRBJ2-1	CASSLGLAGGGEQFF	TGTGCCAGCAGCTTAGGGCTAGCGGGAGGGGGTGAGCAGTTCTTC
TRBD2	-	TRBV5-1	TRBJ2-1	CASSLAAGGSYNEQFF	TGCGCCAGCAGCTTGGCTGCGGGAGGGTCCTACAATGAGCAGTTCTTC
-	-	TRBV19	TRBJ2-7	CASSIGAGDYEQYF	TGTGCCAGTAGTATTGGCGCAGGGGACTACGAGCAGTACTTC
-	-	TRBV28	TRBJ2-5	CASSSRETHRETQYF	TGTGCCAGCAGTTCCCGGGAGACCCACCGGGAGACCCAGTACTTC
-	-	TRBV19	TRBJ2-1	CASSIGAGNEQFF	TGTGCCAGTAGTATAGGGGCGGGCAATGAGCAGTTCTTC
TRBD1	-	TRBV6-1	TRBJ1-4	CASSEVRGLTNEKLFF	TGTGCCAGCAGTGAAGTGAGGGGGCTGACTAATGAAAAACTGTTTTTT
TRBD1	-	TRBV10-3	TRBJ2-5	CAIMGQEGETQYF	TGTGCCATCATGGGACAGGAGGGAGAGACCCAGTACTTC
-	-	TRBV11-2	TRBJ2-1	CASSLEGGIEQFF	TGTGCCAGCAGCTTAGAGGGAGGAATAGAGCAGTTCTTC
-	-	TRBV5-6	TRBJ2-1	CASSLVSGDYYNEQFF	TGTGCCAGCAGCTTGGTCTCGGGCGACTACTACAATGAGCAGTTCTTC
-	few	TRBV4-2	TRBJ2-1	CASSQSRGPNEQFF	TGTGCCAGCAGCCAGTCCAGGGGCCCCAATGAGCAGTTCTTC
TRBD1	-	TRBV14	TRBJ2-2	CASRRDSNTGELFF	TGTGCCAGCAGACGGGACAGCAACACCGGGGAGCTGTTTTTT
TRBD1	-	TRBV7-6	TRBJ2-2	CASSLVSLGGANTGELFF	TGTGCCAGCAGCTTAGTGTCGCTAGGGGGCGCGAACACCGGGGAGCTGTTTTTT
-	-	TRBV20-1	TRBJ2-1	CSATYYNEQFF	TGCAGTGCCACTTATTACAATGAGCAGTTCTTC
-	-	TRBV5-1	TRBJ2-7	CASSLGAGWEQYF	TGCGCCAGCAGCTTGGGCGCAGGGTGGGAGCAGTACTTC
-	-	TRBV7-9	TRBJ2-7	CSSSLLSYEQYF	TGTTCCAGCAGCTTACTCTCCTACGAGCAGTACTTC
-	-	TRBV5-4	TRBJ2-1	CASSLDRKRNEQFF	TGTGCCAGCAGCTTGGACAGGAAGAGGAATGAGCAGTTCTTC
-	-	TRBV2	TRBJ2-7	CASSASGHGRSYEQYF	TGTGCCAGCAGTGCTTCGGGACACGGACGATCCTACGAGCAGTACTTC
-	-	TRBV29-1	TRBJ2-3	CSVRRGRDTDTQYF	TGCAGCGTTCGGAGGGGCAGGGACACAGATACGCAGTATTTT
-	-	TRBV27	TRBJ2-2	CATKRTQNTGELFF	TGTGCCACCAAACGGACACAGAACACCGGGGAGCTGTTTTTT
-	-	TRBV6-4	TRBJ2-7	CASSPTSEQYF	TGTGCCAGCAGTCCGACTTCGGAGCAGTACTTC
-	-	TRBV5-5	TRBJ1-4	CASSLAPQGLNEKLFF	TGTGCCAGCAGCTTGGCCCCACAGGGTCTAAACGAAAAACTGTTTTTT
TRBD1	few	TRBV6-5	TRBJ2-7	CASSYLGQGAFEQYF	TGTGCCAGCAGTTACCTGGGACAGGGGGCCTTCGAGCAGTACTTC
-	few	TRBV10-3	TRBJ2-7	CATAEGSYEQYF	TGTGCCACCGCTGAGGGCAGCTACGAGCAGTACTTC
TRBD2	-	TRBV2	TRBJ2-7	CASSVGLAGRLAEQYF	TGTGCCAGCAGTGTCGGGCTAGCGGGGCGACTGGCCGAGCAGTACTTC
TRBD2	once	TRBV7-9	TRBJ2-3	CASSFTQAGGTDTQYF	TGTGCCAGCAGCTTCACCCAAGCGGGGGGCACAGATACGCAGTATTTT
TRBD2	-	TRBV19	TRBJ2-2	CASSQLAGGLGELFF	TGTGCCAGTAGCCAACTAGCGGGAGGCCTTGGGGAGCTGTTTTTT
-	-	TRBV18	TRBJ2-2	CASSSKNTGELFF	TGTGCCAGCTCATCCAAGAACACCGGGGAGCTGTTTTTT
-	-	TRBV29-1	TRBJ1-2	CSTLTGGRYGYTF	TGCAGCACCCTGACAGGCGGGAGGTATGGCTACACCTTC
-	-	TRBV9	TRBJ2-1	CASSVGSGYNEQFF	TGTGCCAGCAGCGTAGGCTCCGGTTACAATGAGCAGTTCTTC
TRBD2	few	TRBV5-4	TRBJ2-7	CASSWGGSLNEQYF	TGTGCCAGCAGCTGGGGCGGGAGTTTGAACGAGCAGTACTTC
-	-	TRBV9	TRBJ1-3	CASSVAITGPGNTIYF	TGTGCCAGCAGCGTAGCGATAACAGGGCCTGGAAACACCATATATTTT
-	-	TRBV28	TRBJ2-2	CASIRDSGGTGELFF	TGTGCCAGCATCCGGGATAGCGGCGGCACCGGGGAGCTGTTTTTT
TRBD1	-	TRBV7-9	TRBJ2-7	CSSSLDDRGYEQYF	TGTTCCAGCAGCTTAGATGACAGGGGTTACGAGCAGTACTTC
-	-	TRBV6-1	TRBJ2-1	CASGSSSYNEQFF	TGTGCCAGCGGCAGTTCCTCCTACAATGAGCAGTTCTTC
TRBD1	-	TRBV28	TRBJ1-2	CASRDRIPEGYTF	TGTGCCAGCAGGGACAGGATCCCTGAGGGCTACACCTTC
-	-	TRBV18	TRBJ2-7	CASSPAPSHSYEQYF	TGTGCCAGCTCACCAGCACCTAGTCACTCCTACGAGCAGTACTTC
-	-	TRBV29-1	TRBJ2-7	CSFAQAKAEQYF	TGCAGCTTTGCACAGGCCAAGGCCGAGCAGTACTTC
TRBD2	-	TRBV28	TRBJ2-7	CASRAGGIEQYF	TGTGCCAGCAGAGCGGGAGGGATCGAGCAGTACTTC
-	-	TRBV7-2	TRBJ2-7	CASSKKYEQYF	TGTGCCAGCAGCAAAAAATACGAGCAGTACTTC
-	-	TRBV1	TRBJ2-3	CTSSRGNTDTQYF	TGCACCAGCAGCAGGGGCAACACAGATACGCAGTATTTT
TRBD2	-	TRBV4-3	TRBJ2-7	CASSQGTSGSNEQYF	TGCGCCAGCAGCCAAGGGACTAGCGGGAGTAACGAGCAGTACTTC
TRBD2	-	TRBV7-7	TRBJ2-3	CASSPRLAGGADTQYF	TGTGCTAGCAGCCCTCGACTAGCGGGAGGCGCGGATACGCAGTATTTT
-	-	TRBV28	TRBJ2-3	CAISDSGPTDTQYF	TGTGCCATCTCGGACAGCGGCCCCACAGATACGCAGTATTTT
-	-	TRBV7-9	TRBJ1-5	CASSQDRQPQHF	TGTGCCAGCAGCCAGGACAGACAGCCCCAGCATTTT
TRBD2	-	TRBV6-5	TRBJ2-1	CASSPLAGGNNEQFF	TGTGCCAGCAGTCCCCTAGCGGGGGGAAACAATGAGCAGTTCTTC
-	-	TRBV19	TRBJ1-5	CASSNRGIGSNQPQHF	TGTGCCAGTAGTAATCGGGGTATCGGCAGCAATCAGCCCCAGCATTTT